A single sample is the source of the 15 T cell receptor beta chains below, sequenced in a study of Ad26.COV2.S vaccination and SARS-CoV-2 variants. The assay was immunoSEQ multiplex PCR, and TCRdb's table has in-frame clones only and misses some. The sample includes roughly 500,000 clones, 70% to 90% of them seen just once. Noted treatment: 19 received Ad26.COV2.S at low or high dose, single or two shots; about 5 received placebo; per-sample allocation not given. Day 63 after the first vaccine or placebo injection was the time point for sampling. This specimen consisted of peripheral blood, obtained in a trial of Ad26.COV2.S vaccine versus placebo. These receptors were collected from a person between 18 and 60 years old who received the Ad26.COV2.S COVID-19 vaccine or a placebo.

The chain couples TRBV30 to TRBJ1-1; D is unresolved. The CDR3 extends over 15 amino acids. Germline V lookup: CDR1 GTSNPN, CDR2 SVGIG (reference sequence). V was clipped by 0 bases and J by 1 base, with 12 bases between them. CDR3 nucleotides: TGTGCCTGGAGTGTACAAGCCCAACGGAACACTGAAGCTTTCTTT. Amino acid sequence: CAWSVQAQRNTEAFF.

This chain links TRBV28 with TRBJ2-1; D gene ambiguous. V lost 6 bases, J lost 8 bases, and 14 bases lay in between. This CDR3 spans 13 amino acids. The germline V gene encodes CDR1 MDHEN and CDR2 SYDVKM. The CDR3 reads CASREHQSHEQFF. CDR3 nucleotides: TGTGCCAGCAGGGAACACCAAAGCCATGAGCAGTTCTTC.

A note on this clone: Other nucleotide sequences from this sample produce the same CDR3. This chain links TRBV7-9 with TRBJ2-5, with D uncertain. The ends were cut back, 1 base at V and 5 bases at J, with 8 bases in the middle. Germline V gene lookup returns CDR1 SEHNR and CDR2 FQNEAQ (reference sequence). This CDR3 has 13 amino acids. The CDR3 DNA reads TGTGCCAGCAGCTTAGGGGGTTTGGAGACCCAGTACTTC. It translates to CASSLGGLETQYF.

This chain uses TRBV7-2 with TRBJ1-2; 8 bases align to TRBD1. Trimming took 1 base from V and 6 from J; bases not matched to a gene: 7. Germline V gives CDR1 SGHTA, CDR2 FQGNSA. The CDR3 consists of 15 residues. This CDR3 reads CASSLGSGGSHGYTF. The CDR3 DNA reads TGTGCCAGCAGCTTAGGGTCAGGGGGCTCGCATGGCTACACCTTC.

The genes are TRBV7-8 and TRBJ1-1; D may be TRBD1 (6 bases). Germline V gene lookup returns CDR1 SGHVS and CDR2 FQNEAQ. This CDR3 region has 16 residues. V was cut by 5 bases and J by 0 bases, with 16 bases left in between. CDR3 nucleotide sequence: TGTGCCAGCAGCCCAAACCGGGGGACACTGAACACTGAAGCTTTCTTT. Encoded protein: CASSPNRGTLNTEAFF. Based on the CDR3 plus reference TRBV7-8 and TRBJ1-1, the full variable domain is GAGVSQSPRYKVAKRGQDVALRCDPISGHVSLFWYQQALGQGPEFLTYFQNEAQLDKSGLPSDRFFAERPEGSVSTLKIQRTQQEDSAVYLCASSPNRGTLNTEAFFGQGTRLTVV.

V usage is TRBV3-1 (or the pseudogene TRBV3-2) and J usage is TRBJ2-3, with 8 bases identical to TRBD2. V was clipped by 3 bases and J by 4 bases; unmatched bases: 6. Germline CDR1 LGHDT, CDR2 YNNKEL (reference sequence). The CDR3 totals 15 residues. CDR3 sequence: CASSQTTGGADTQYF. The CDR3 DNA is TGTGCCAGCAGCCAGACAACCGGGGGGGCAGATACGCAGTATTTT.

The chain carries TRBV7-2 and TRBJ2-2; no firm D call. V was trimmed by 2 bases and J by 3 bases, leaving 10 bases between them. The CDR3 has 15 amino acids. Germline CDR1 and CDR2: SGHTA and FQGNSA. The CDR3 DNA follows: TGTGCCAGCAGCTTACGCCTGCGGTACACCGGGGAGCTGTTTTTT. The encoded protein is CASSLRLRYTGELFF.

V usage is TRBV29-1 and J usage is TRBJ1-2; TRBD1 agrees at 9 bases. The CDR3 length is 14 residues. CDR1 SQVTM and CDR2 ANQGSEA come from the germline V gene. V shed 6 bases and J 7 bases; nucleotides not matched to a gene: 12. For the CDR3, the DNA is TGCAGCGTAAGCCTCGGGACAGGGAGCAGTGGCTACACCTTC. Translated, it gives CSVSLGTGSSGYTF.

V is TRBV4-3 and J is TRBJ2-1, with 13 bases matching TRBD2. V was clipped by 0 bases and J by 6 bases; unmatched bases: 2. This CDR3 has 16 amino acids. Looked up from germline, CDR1 is LGHNA and CDR2 is YSLEER. CDR3 sequence reads: CASSQDRTSGGNEQFF. The CDR3 bases are TGCGCCAGCAGCCAAGATCGGACTAGCGGGGGCAATGAGCAGTTCTTC.

The rearrangement links TRBV7-2 to TRBJ1-3, with D uncertain. V was pared by 1 base and J by 1 base, with 11 bases between. CDR1 SGHTA and CDR2 FQGNSA come from the germline V gene. The CDR3 is made up of 16 amino acids. The CDR3 DNA reads as TGTGCCAGCAGCTTAGATTTGGGCCGGTCTGGAAACACCATATATTTT. This sequence encodes CASSLDLGRSGNTIYF.

The rearrangement joins TRBV19 to TRBJ1-3; 7 bases fit TRBD1. This CDR3 has 17 residues. In germline, CDR1 is LNHDA, CDR2 SQIVND (reference sequence). Unmatched junction bases numbered 11, after V lost 6 bases and J lost 0 bases. The DNA for the CDR3 is TGTGCCAGTAGGGCCCGACCGGGACAGACCTCTGGAAACACCATATATTTT. This codes for CASRARPGQTSGNTIYF.

This chain joins TRBV24-1 and TRBJ2-3; D is uncertain. The CDR3 has 15 amino acids. The V end was cut by 4 bases, the J end by 0 bases, with 10 bases between. In germline, CDR1 is KGHDR, CDR2 SFDVKD. The CDR3 coding sequence is TGTGCCACCAGTGAAGGTGGTACTAGCACAGATACGCAGTATTTT. It translates to CATSEGGTSTDTQYF.

The genes are TRBV19 and TRBJ1-1; the match to TRBD1 covers 7 bases. The CDR3 has 13 amino acids. Germline lookup yields CDR1 LNHDA and CDR2 SQIVND (reference sequence). V was pared by 0 bases and J by 5 bases, with 0 bases of the junction left unmatched. CDR3 DNA: TGTGCCAGTAGTATAGAACAGGGGACTGAAGCTTTCTTT. Translated: CASSIEQGTEAFF.

The chain has TRBV6-5 and TRBJ2-2, with 11 bases that match TRBD2. This CDR3 has 15 residues. Germline lookup yields CDR1 MNHEY and CDR2 SVGAGI. The ends lost 6 bases at V and 6 bases at J; junction bases unmatched: 6. The CDR3 nucleotides read TGTGCCAGCAGGCCAACTAGCGGGAGTGCCGGGGAGCTGTTTTTT. This codes for CASRPTSGSAGELFF.

This clone was recorded a few times. Other nucleotide sequences in the sample specify the same CDR3. Here the CDR3 DNA reads TGTGCCAGCTCACCTGGCCAGGGCAATCAGCCCCAGCATTTT. It encodes CASSPGQGNQPQHF. This chain uses TRBV18 with TRBJ1-5, with D unclear. The CDR3 runs 14 residues. From germline, CDR1 is KGHSH and CDR2 LQKENI. Between the trimmed V and J ends, which lost 3 bases and 2 bases, there was a span of 8 bases. The whole variable domain, remainder taken from reference TRBV18 and TRBJ1-5, is NAGVMQNPRHLVRRRGQEARLRCSPMKGHSHVYWYRQLPEEGLKFMVYLQKENIIDESGMPKERFSAEFPKEGPSILRIQQVVRGDSAAYFCASSPGQGNQPQHFGDGTRLSIL.